Listed below are T cell receptor beta chains from one sample, sequenced in a study of beta chain features in type 1 diabetes. Produced via immunoSEQ multiplex PCR; TCRdb's table is partial and in-frame only. The sample yields fewer than 900,000 clones, 15% to 20% seen once. Specimen: naive CD4+ T cells from blood. The origin of the receptors is a woman aged 18-35 years in good health. Each CDR3 is given without its conserved first and last residue.

j_gene,v_gene,CDR3aa
-,TRBV7-2,ASSLEPNRVHEQY
TRBJ2-1,TRBV7-3,ASSLSTGSGSYNEQF
TRBJ2-7,TRBV6-6,ASSSSGRVTYEQY
TRBJ2-2,TRBV10-3,AISESRARGITGELF
TRBJ1-2,TRBV11-2,ASSLGNYGYT
TRBJ2-7,TRBV18,ASSRDRVAYEQY
TRBJ2-5,TRBV7-2,ASSLEGYRQETQY
TRBJ1-1,TRBV4-1,ASSQPRDRDSKAF
TRBJ2-6,TRBV7-3,ASSPFRDSGANVLT
TRBJ2-1,TRBV7-2,ASSGTLYEQF
TRBJ2-6,TRBV11-2,ASSSSGVGRFSGANVLT
TRBJ2-7,TRBV7-2,ASSALYGAGGPYEQY
TRBJ2-2,TRBV7-2,ASSPLYGELF
TRBJ2-3,TRBV15,ATSRASGADTQY
TRBJ2-7,TRBV27,ASSLSGSRYEQY
TRBJ2-1,TRBV7-9,ASSLEYYKQF
TRBJ2-1,TRBV19,ASSIDRRGTSEKRGDEQF
TRBJ1-2,TRBV10-3,AIRAAGSTYGYT